This TCR beta chain is from a study of radiation and T cells in renal cell carcinoma. Study-level results: Dominant CDR3 motifs were more common in irradiated tumors than controls. No pretreatment tumor biopsies were available for baseline clonotypes. From baseline, blood top tumor clonotypes peaked at 2 weeks post-radiation.

Treatment denoted: 15 Gy SBRT to primary tumor, nephrectomy 4 weeks later. Nephrectomy followed 15 Gy stereotactic body radiation by 4 weeks. Trimming left V 3 bases short and J 0 bases short, with 13 bases between. Germline V lookup: CDR1 SGDLS, CDR2 YYNGEE. CDR3 length: 16 amino acids. Notes on this clone: Its target is unknown.

Only in-frame clones appear in the TCRdb table, and some are missing; sequencing was by immunoSEQ multiplex PCR. This sample has about 19,000 clones, with less than 70% found just once. Sequencing used tumor tissue, obtained from a patient whose treatment included radiotherapy and nephrectomy. This sequence joins TRBV9 and TRBJ2-4, with D possibly called TRBD1 or TRBD2 (5 bases each). The clonotype was recovered from a woman in her 70s with renal cell carcinoma. This chain's CDR3 is CASSAGSLTAKNIQYF. The DNA of the CDR3 is TGTGCCAGCAGCGCAGGGAGTCTTACAGCCAAAAACATTCAGTACTTC.